This T cell receptor (beta chain) was recorded in a study of blood T cell repertoires in COVID-19. Overall study context: The samples span acute and convalescent COVID-19 from the United States, Italy and Spain. From T cells, B-cell-depleted T cells, or PBMCs came the material, which was cDNA or gDNA.

As processed by the authors: Cell counts per sample came from amplifying reference gene primers. The protocol was immunoSEQ multiplex PCR, while the TCRdb copy is restricted to in-frame clones and leaves out a portion. V and J calls and clone size are copied from that table; D and trimming were computed from the DNA. The table has roughly 100,000 clones, 84% seen once. In this sample, this clone turned up once. Input material: peripheral blood. This receptor was obtained from a human donor in a cohort sampled during active or convalescent COVID-19.

The CDR3, as DNA: TGTGCCAGCAGCTTCAAACAGGGCCCTGGAAACACCATATATTTT. Translating it yields CASSFKQGPGNTIYF. This sequence joins TRBV7-4 and TRBJ1-3; D is possibly TRBD1 (6 bases). The CDR3 is made up of 15 amino acids. V lost 3 bases to trimming and J lost 2 bases, with 11 bases between them. Germline assignment: CDR1 SGHVT and CDR2 SQSDAQ.